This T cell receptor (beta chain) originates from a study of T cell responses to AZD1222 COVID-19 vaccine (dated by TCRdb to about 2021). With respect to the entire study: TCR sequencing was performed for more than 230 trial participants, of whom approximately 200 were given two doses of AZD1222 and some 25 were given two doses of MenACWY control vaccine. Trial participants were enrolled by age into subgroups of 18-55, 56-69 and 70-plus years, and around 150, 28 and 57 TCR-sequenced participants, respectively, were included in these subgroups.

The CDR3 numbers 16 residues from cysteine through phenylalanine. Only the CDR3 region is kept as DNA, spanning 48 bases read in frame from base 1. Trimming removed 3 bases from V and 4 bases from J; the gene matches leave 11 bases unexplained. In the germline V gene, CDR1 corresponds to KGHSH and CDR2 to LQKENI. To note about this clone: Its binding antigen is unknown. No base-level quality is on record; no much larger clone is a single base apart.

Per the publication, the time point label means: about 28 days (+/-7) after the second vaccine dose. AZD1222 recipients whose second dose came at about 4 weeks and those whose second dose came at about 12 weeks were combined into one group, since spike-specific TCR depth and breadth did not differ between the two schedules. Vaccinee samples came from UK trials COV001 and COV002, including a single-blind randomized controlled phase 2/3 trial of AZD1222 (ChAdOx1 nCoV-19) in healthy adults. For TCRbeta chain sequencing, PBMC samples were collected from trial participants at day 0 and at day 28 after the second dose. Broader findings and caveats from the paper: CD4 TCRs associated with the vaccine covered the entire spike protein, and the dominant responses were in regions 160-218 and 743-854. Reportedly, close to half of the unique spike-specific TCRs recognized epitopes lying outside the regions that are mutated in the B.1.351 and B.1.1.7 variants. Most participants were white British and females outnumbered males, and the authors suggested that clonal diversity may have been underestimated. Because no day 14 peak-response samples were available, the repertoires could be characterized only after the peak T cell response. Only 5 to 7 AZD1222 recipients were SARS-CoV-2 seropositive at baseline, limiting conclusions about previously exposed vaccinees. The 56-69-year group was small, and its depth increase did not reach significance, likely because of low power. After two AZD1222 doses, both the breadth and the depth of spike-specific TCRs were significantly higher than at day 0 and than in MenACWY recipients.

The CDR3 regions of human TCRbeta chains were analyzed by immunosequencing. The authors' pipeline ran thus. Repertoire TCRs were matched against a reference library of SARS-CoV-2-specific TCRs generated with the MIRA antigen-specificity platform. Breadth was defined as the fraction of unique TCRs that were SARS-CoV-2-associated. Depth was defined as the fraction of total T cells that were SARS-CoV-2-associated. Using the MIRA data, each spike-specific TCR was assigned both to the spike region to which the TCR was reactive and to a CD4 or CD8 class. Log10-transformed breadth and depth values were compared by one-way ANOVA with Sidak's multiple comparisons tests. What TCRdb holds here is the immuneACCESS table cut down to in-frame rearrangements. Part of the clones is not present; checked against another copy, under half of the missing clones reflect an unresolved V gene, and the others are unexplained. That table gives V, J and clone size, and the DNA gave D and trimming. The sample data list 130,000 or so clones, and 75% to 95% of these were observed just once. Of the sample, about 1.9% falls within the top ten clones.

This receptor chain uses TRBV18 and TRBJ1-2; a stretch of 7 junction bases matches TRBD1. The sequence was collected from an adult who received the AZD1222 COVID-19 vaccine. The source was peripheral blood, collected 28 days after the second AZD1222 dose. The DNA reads TGTGCCAGCTCACCGGGGACAGCGAGGAGTAGCTATGGCTACACCTTC. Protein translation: CASSPGTARSSYGYTF.